Listed below are T cell receptor beta chains from one sample, sequenced in a study of vaccination and CD4 T cells after COVID-19. Antigens of these TCRs are unknown. TCRdb recomputed calls from the PCR reads with MiXCR, one row per CDR3 protein. Found here are roughly 26,000 distinct CDR3 sequences, under 40% of them singletons; the top ten hold 3% to 4%. This sample comprised CD4+ T cells from blood, cultured in vitro, obtained about 7 months after SARS-CoV-2 vaccination. These receptors were collected from a human donor who had recovered from COVID-19. The CDR3 runs from the conserved cysteine through the conserved F or W. Fields, in order: V gene, J gene, clone size, D gene, CDR3 protein, CDR3 DNA. D genes are given only for firm matches. Only part of the rows carry a size: once, few, many, or a class if the clone is expanded.

>TRBV20-1|TRBJ2-3|few|TRBD2
CSASQGLDSTLGNF
TGCAGTGCTAGTCAGGGACTAGACTCGACCCTCGGAAATTTT
>TRBV6-1|TRBJ2-2|.|TRBD1
CASGGQGAGELFF
TGTGCCAGCGGAGGACAGGGCGCCGGGGAGCTGTTTTTT
>TRBV7-8|TRBJ1-6|.|TRBD1
CASSLRGGAGNSPLHF
TGTGCCAGCAGCCTCAGGGGGGGGGCCGGGAATTCACCCCTCCACTTT
>TRBV24-1|TRBJ1-5|few|.
CATSDHGLGDQHF
TGTGCCACCAGTGATCACGGACTCGGAGACCAGCATTTT
>TRBV19|TRBJ2-5|.|TRBD2
CASSTSSGSGTQYF
TGTGCCAGTAGTACGTCTAGCGGGAGTGGGACCCAGTACTTC
>TRBV5-1|TRBJ2-7|.|TRBD2
CASSRAGGPSYEQYF
TGCGCCAGCAGCCGAGCGGGAGGTCCTTCCTACGAGCAGTACTTC
>TRBV20-1|TRBJ2-1|.|TRBD1
CSARQGLGNEQFF
TGCAGTGCACGACAGGGGCTGGGGAATGAGCAGTTCTTC
>TRBV6-2/TRBV6-3|TRBJ2-7|few|TRBD2
CANPFPPSAGGAYEQYF
TGTGCCAACCCGTTCCCCCCTTCAGCGGGGGGGGCCTACGAGCAGTACTTC
>TRBV7-2|TRBJ2-5|.|.
CASSTQTIGQETQYF
TGTGCCAGCAGCACGCAGACTATAGGCCAAGAGACCCAGTACTTC
>TRBV2|TRBJ2-1|.|TRBD2
CASSLGLAVSNEQFF
TGTGCCAGCAGCTTAGGACTAGCGGTCTCGAATGAGCAGTTCTTC
>TRBV27|TRBJ1-1|.|TRBD1
CASSFGQGAPMAFF
TGTGCCAGCAGTTTCGGACAGGGGGCGCCTATGGCTTTCTTT
>TRBV7-9|TRBJ2-7|few|TRBD2
CASSLVYLGTSIGGSDEQYF
TGTGCCAGCAGCTTAGTATATTTGGGGACTAGCATTGGGGGATCGGACGAGCAGTACTTC
>TRBV15|TRBJ1-5|medium-sized|.
CATSRPFQPQHF
TGTGCCACCAGCAGGCCCTTTCAGCCCCAGCATTTT
>TRBV7-9|TRBJ2-1|few|.
CASSLDRWTNEQFF
TGTGCCAGCAGCTTAGATAGATGGACGAATGAGCAGTTCTTC
>TRBV6-1|TRBJ1-2|.|.
CASSGDYGYTF
TGTGCCAGCAGTGGGGACTACGGCTACACCTTC
>TRBV2|TRBJ1-6|few|TRBD1
CASSAQGGTNSPLHF
TGTGCCAGCAGCGCTCAGGGGGGTACGAATTCACCCCTCCACTTT
>TRBV4-1|TRBJ1-6|few|.
CASSPEGGALGGTLHF
TGCGCCAGCAGCCCAGAGGGGGGAGCCCTTGGAGGGACCCTCCACTTT
>TRBV15|TRBJ2-7|.|TRBD1
CATSGGQGLDEQYF
TGTGCCACCAGCGGAGGACAGGGCCTAGACGAGCAGTACTTC
>TRBV6-1|TRBJ2-1|.|TRBD1
CASSERSGGRNEQFF
TGTGCCAGCAGTGAACGGTCAGGGGGCCGCAATGAGCAGTTCTTC
>TRBV29-1|TRBJ2-3|.|.
CSATLQTDTQYF
TGCAGCGCCACACTACAGACAGATACGCAGTATTTT
>TRBV6-1|TRBJ2-7|.|.
CASSGWKGSNEQYF
TGTGCCAGCAGTGGATGGAAGGGGAGCAACGAGCAGTACTTC
>TRBV6-2/TRBV6-3|TRBJ2-7|.|.
CASTNQGRHNHYEQYF
TGTGCCAGCACTAACCAGGGGCGCCACAACCATTACGAGCAGTACTTC
>TRBV20-1|TRBJ2-1|.|.
CSATGERGSSYNEQFF
TGCAGTGCTACAGGGGAACGGGGCAGCTCCTACAATGAGCAGTTCTTC
>TRBV19|TRBJ1-2|few|TRBD1
CASSPDRGLGYTF
TGTGCCAGTAGTCCGGACAGGGGGCTCGGCTACACCTTC
>TRBV4-3|TRBJ1-6|.|.
CASSHREDGYSPLHF
TGCGCCAGCAGCCATCGCGAGGATGGGTATTCACCCCTCCACTTT
>TRBV6-2/TRBV6-3|TRBJ2-7|few|TRBD2
CASSSPGLAGYEQYF
TGTGCCAGCAGTTCTCCGGGACTAGCGGGATACGAGCAGTACTTC
>TRBV6-1|TRBJ2-6|few|.
CASSEMGSGANVLTF
TGTGCCAGCAGTGAGATGGGCTCTGGGGCCAACGTCCTGACTTTC
>TRBV11-2|TRBJ2-1|.|TRBD2
CASSSRGTRGSSYNEQFF
TGTGCCAGCAGCTCGAGGGGGACTAGGGGAAGCTCCTACAATGAGCAGTTCTTC
>TRBV20-1|TRBJ1-5|medium-sized|.
CSARDLAENQPQHF
TGCAGTGCTAGAGATCTGGCAGAGAATCAGCCCCAGCATTTT
>TRBV12-3/TRBV12-4|TRBJ2-3|.|.
CASSFRGQRDTQYF
TGTGCCAGCAGTTTCCGGGGGCAACGGGATACGCAGTATTTT
>TRBV4-1|TRBJ2-5|.|.
CASSQTGFIETQYF
TGCGCCAGCAGCCAAACAGGGTTCATAGAGACCCAGTACTTC
>TRBV7-3|TRBJ2-1|.|.
CASSLTSANFYNEQFF
TGTGCCAGCAGCTTAACGTCGGCTAACTTCTACAATGAGCAGTTCTTC
>TRBV7-2|TRBJ2-7|.|.
CASSPASRYEQYF
TGTGCCAGCAGCCCCGCGTCACGTTACGAGCAGTACTTC
>TRBV6-1|TRBJ2-1|.|TRBD2
CASSNLAGGYNEQFF
TGTGCCAGCAGCAATCTAGCGGGAGGTTACAATGAGCAGTTCTTC
>TRBV20-1|TRBJ2-6|.|.
CSAGTGSGANVLTF
TGCAGTGCTGGAACGGGCTCTGGGGCCAACGTCCTGACTTTC
>TRBV15|TRBJ2-7|few|.
CATSKWGRDEGEQYF
TGTGCCACCAGCAAATGGGGTAGGGATGAGGGCGAGCAGTACTTC
>TRBV19|TRBJ2-1|few|.
CASSMRKVIDEQFF
TGTGCCAGTAGTATGAGGAAAGTTATCGATGAGCAGTTCTTC
>TRBV6-5|TRBJ2-7|.|.
CASSYARGPYEQYF
TGTGCCAGCAGTTACGCTCGGGGCCCCTACGAGCAGTACTTC
>TRBV7-2|TRBJ2-7|.|.
CASSWLGVSYEQYF
TGTGCCAGCAGCTGGCTCGGGGTTAGTTACGAGCAGTACTTC
>TRBV27|TRBJ1-5|few|.
CASSLFGQHNQPQHF
TGTGCCAGCAGTTTATTTGGACAGCACAATCAGCCCCAGCATTTT
>TRBV28|TRBJ1-6|few|.
CASRPGGDLYNSPLHF
TGTGCCAGCAGGCCGGGGGGGGATTTATATAATTCACCCCTCCACTTT
>TRBV20-1|TRBJ2-5|.|TRBD1
CSARDYRDRGLQTQYF
TGCAGTGCTAGAGATTACCGGGACAGGGGGTTGCAGACCCAGTACTTC
>TRBV6-4|TRBJ2-2|.|.
CASSESDTGELFF
TGTGCCAGCAGTGAGTCCGACACCGGGGAGCTGTTTTTT
>TRBV21-1|TRBJ2-1|.|.
CASRLRGRADRVQFF
TGTGCCAGCAGACTTCGGGGGAGGGCCGATCGGGTGCAGTTCTTC
>TRBV24-1|TRBJ2-5|few|TRBD2
CATSDPGRGQETQYF
TGTGCCACCAGTGATCCGGGGAGGGGTCAAGAGACCCAGTACTTC
>TRBV6-1|TRBJ2-5|.|.
CASSKYRDSRTQYF
TGTGCCAGCAGCAAATACCGGGACTCACGGACCCAGTACTTC
>TRBV6-2/TRBV6-3|TRBJ2-3|.|.
CASSRLWEAWEVLTNVNTQYF
TGTGCCAGCAGCCGCTTATGGGAGGCATGGGAGGTGTTGACTAATGTGAATACGCAGTATTTT
>TRBV6-5|TRBJ2-4|.|.
CASSYSYALAKNIQYF
TGTGCCAGCAGTTACTCGTATGCCCTAGCCAAAAACATTCAGTACTTC
>TRBV20-1|TRBJ1-1|.|.
CSARLPTEAFF
TGCAGTGCTCGCCTGCCCACTGAAGCTTTCTTT
>TRBV6-2/TRBV6-3|TRBJ2-5|few|TRBD2
CASSYGLLAGGQQETQYF
TGTGCCAGCAGTTACGGGTTACTAGCGGGAGGTCAACAAGAGACCCAGTACTTC